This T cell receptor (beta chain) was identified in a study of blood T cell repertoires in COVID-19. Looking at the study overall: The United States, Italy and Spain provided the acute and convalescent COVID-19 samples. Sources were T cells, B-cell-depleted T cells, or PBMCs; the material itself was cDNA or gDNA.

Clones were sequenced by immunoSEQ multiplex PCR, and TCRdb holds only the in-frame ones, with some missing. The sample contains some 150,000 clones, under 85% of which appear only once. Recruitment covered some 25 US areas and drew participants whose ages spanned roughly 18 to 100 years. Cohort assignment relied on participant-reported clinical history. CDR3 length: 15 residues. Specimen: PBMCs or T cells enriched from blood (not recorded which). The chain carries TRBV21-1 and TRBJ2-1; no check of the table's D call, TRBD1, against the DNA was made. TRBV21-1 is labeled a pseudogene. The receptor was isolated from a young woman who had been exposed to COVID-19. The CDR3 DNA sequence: TGTGCCAGCAGCAAAGTTTATTCGGGACAGGTCTTCAAGTTCTTC. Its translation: CASSKVYSGQVFKFF.